What follows are 19 T cell receptor beta chains derived from one specimen sequenced in a study of T cell changes during pregnancy in multiple sclerosis. Sequenced by immunoSEQ multiplex PCR; TCRdb stores in-frame clones only, minus some. The sample records 80,000 or so clones, approximately 95% being singletons. Sequencing used peripheral blood, obtained in the second trimester of pregnancy. All receptors derive from a female donor in good health, enrolled as a control in a pregnancy study.

The chain recombines TRBV28 with TRBJ2-1; TRBD1 agrees at 7 bases. With V trimmed by 7 bases and J by 5 bases, 11 bases remained unmatched. Germline-derived CDR1 and CDR2 are MDHEN and SYDVKM. The CDR3 sequence is 15 residues long. CDR3 sequence reads: CASKRLVQGNNEQFF. As DNA, the CDR3 is TGTGCCAGCAAACGTTTAGTACAGGGGAACAATGAGCAGTTCTTC.

This clone was detected only once. The chain links TRBV10-3 to TRBJ2-1; 7 nucleotides line up with TRBD2. The CDR3 runs to 13 residues. Losses at the gene ends were 10 bases for V and 5 bases for J; bases not matched to a gene: 8. Germline V lookup: CDR1 ENHRY, CDR2 SYGVKD. The CDR3 protein is CASQGLSDNEQFF. CDR3 nucleotide sequence: TGTGCCAGCCAGGGACTATCAGACAATGAGCAGTTCTTC.

This chain uses TRBV29-1 with TRBJ2-7, with D possibly TRBD1 on 6 matching bases. Germline V gene data show CDR1 as SQVTM and CDR2 as ANQGSEA. The V end was cut by 0 bases, the J end by 3 bases, with 12 bases between. The CDR3 totals 14 residues. The CDR3 reads CSVEDGGRGYEQYF. The DNA for the CDR3 is TGCAGCGTTGAAGATGGCGGCAGGGGCTACGAGCAGTACTTC.

In DNA, the CDR3 is TGTGCCAGCAGCCCGGGAGCTGCGACCTCCTACGAGCAGTACTTC. It translates to CASSPGAATSYEQYF. This chain links TRBV7-9 with TRBJ2-7; perhaps TRBD2 as D (6 bases). Germline CDR1 SEHNR, CDR2 FQNEAQ (reference sequence). Between the trimmed V and J ends, which lost 5 bases and 0 bases, there was a span of 14 bases. CDR3 length: 15 residues.

The chain links TRBV13 to TRBJ2-7, with no clear D. Deletions cut 10 bases from V and 4 bases from J, with 17 bases between. The CDR3 totals 13 residues. Germline values: CDR1 PRHDT, CDR2 FYEKMQ (reference sequence). The CDR3 DNA reads as TGTGCCACCGGGTCCCGGATGAATTACGAGCAGTACTTC. This sequence encodes CATGSRMNYEQYF.

CDR3: CASSLTQGASSYNEQFF. In DNA, the CDR3 is TGTGCCAGCAGTTTAACACAGGGGGCGAGCTCCTACAATGAGCAGTTCTTC. This chain joins TRBV28 and TRBJ2-1; 9 nucleotides match TRBD1. CDR1 MDHEN and CDR2 SYDVKM come from the germline V gene. V lost 2 bases and J lost 0; bases outside the gene matches: 5. The CDR3 consists of 17 residues.

This clone was observed once. The V and J genes are TRBV10-3 and TRBJ1-3, with TRBD1 matching 7 bases. V shed 4 bases and J 0 bases; nucleotides not matched to a gene: 6. The CDR3 is 16 amino acids. Germline lookup yields CDR1 ENHRY and CDR2 SYGVKD. The CDR3 DNA reads TGTGCCATCAGTGCGGGACAGACCCTCTCTGGAAACACCATATATTTT. Encoded protein: CAISAGQTLSGNTIYF.

The gene calls are TRBV5-4 and TRBJ2-5, with TRBD2 as a possible D gene (6 bases). This CDR3 is built from 15 residues. V lost 1 base and J lost 0, with 10 bases in between. In germline, CDR1 is SGHNT, CDR2 YYREEE (reference sequence). The CDR3 sequence is CASSLRGGYQETQYF. CDR3 nucleotide sequence: TGTGCCAGCAGCTTGCGTGGGGGGTACCAAGAGACCCAGTACTTC.

This clone was recorded only once. This chain joins TRBV7-8 and TRBJ1-3, with 11 bases lining up with TRBD1. The V gene's germline CDR1 is SGHVS and CDR2 FQNEAQ. This CDR3 is built from 21 residues. V trimming: 5 bases; J trimming: 4 bases; junction bases outside the gene matches: 22. The CDR3 DNA sequence: TGTGCCAGCAGCACCGGGACAGGGGGAGTTACCTCGCCAACGACGGGAAACACCATATATTTT. It translates to CASSTGTGGVTSPTTGNTIYF.

Here the CDR3 reads CASSQRTGGFIDEQFF. The CDR3 DNA is TGTGCCAGCAGTCAGAGGACAGGGGGCTTTATTGATGAGCAGTTCTTC. The chain carries TRBV28 and TRBJ2-1, with TRBD1 matching 11 bases. V gave up 5 bases and J gave up 8 bases; unmatched junction bases: 11. CDR1 MDHEN and CDR2 SYDVKM come from the germline V gene. CDR3 length equals 16 residues.

V gene TRBV5-4 combines with J gene TRBJ2-3; D might be TRBD2 (6 bases). The germline V and J ends were trimmed by 2 bases and 3 bases, with 13 bases remaining between them. The CDR3 loop spans 15 amino acids. Per the germline V gene, CDR1 is SGHNT and CDR2 is YYREEE (reference sequence). In nucleotides, the CDR3 is TGTGCCAGCAGCTTTAAGGGTGCGGGAACAGATACGCAGTATTTT. Translation gives CASSFKGAGTDTQYF.

V and J are TRBV5-5 and TRBJ2-2; the match to TRBD2 covers 10 bases. Germline-derived CDR1 and CDR2 are SGHKS and YYEKEE (reference sequence). V gave up 3 bases and J gave up 0 bases; unmatched junction bases: 5. This CDR3 is built from 17 residues. The CDR3: CASSSFGLAANTGELFF. In nucleotides, the CDR3 is TGTGCCAGCAGCTCTTTTGGACTAGCGGCGAACACCGGGGAGCTGTTTTTT.

The CDR3 nucleotides are TGTGCCTGGAGTGAGAGCCCGGCGGATGGCTACACCTTC. Protein: CAWSESPADGYTF. The chain carries TRBV30 and TRBJ1-2; D remains unclear. The V end lost 1 base, the J end lost 6 bases, and 12 bases lay between the germline ends. The V gene's germline CDR1 is GTSNPN and CDR2 SVGIG (reference sequence). The CDR3 has 13 residues.

This clone showed up just once. The chain joins TRBV23-1 to TRBJ1-5; perhaps TRBD1 as D (6 bases). TRBV23-1 is filed as an ORF, its function uncertain. The CDR3 runs 14 residues. The V gene lost 5 bases and the J gene lost 4 bases, with 12 bases spanning the gap. CDR3 sequence reads: CASSSSRGNQPQHF. The CDR3 nucleotides are TGCGCCAGCAGTTCTTCTAGGGGGAATCAGCCCCAGCATTTT.

This clone occurred once. The rearrangement joins TRBV27 to TRBJ2-6, with 10 bases that match TRBD1. This CDR3 has 20 residues. The germline V gene has CDR1 MNHEY and CDR2 SMNVEV (reference sequence). The trim removed 5 bases at V and 1 base at J, leaving 14 bases unmatched. DNA for the CDR3: TGTGCCAGCAGTCCATTGCCCGACAGGGGGCGTTCTTCTGGGGCCAACGTCCTGACTTTC. Translating it yields CASSPLPDRGRSSGANVLTF. The entire variable domain, with the rest obtained from reference TRBV27 and TRBJ2-6, is as follows: EAQVTQNPRYLITVTGKKLTVTCSQNMNHEYMSWYRQDPGLGLRQIYYSMNVEVTDKGDVPEGYKVSRKEKRNFPLILESPSPNQTSLYFCASSPLPDRGRSSGANVLTFGAGSRLTVL.

The chain joins TRBV7-8 to TRBJ1-2; TRBD1 might be the D (5 bases). The germline gives CDR1 SGHVS, CDR2 FQNEAQ. V lost 4 bases, J lost 6 bases, and 9 bases lay in between. The CDR3 totals 12 residues. DNA for the CDR3: TGTGCCAGCAGCTCCGGGGGGGATGGCTACACCTTC. It encodes CASSSGGDGYTF.

V and J are TRBV11-2 and TRBJ2-1; 11 bases line up with TRBD2. Germline V gives CDR1 SGHAT, CDR2 FQNNGV. This CDR3 has 15 amino acids. The V and J ends lost 5 bases and 9 bases, in that order; junction bases with no gene match: 9. The CDR3 here is CASSPISGRAGEQFF. The CDR3 DNA reads as TGTGCCAGCAGCCCTATTAGCGGGAGGGCGGGTGAGCAGTTCTTC. The full variable domain, with the rest looked up from reference TRBV11-2 and TRBJ2-1, is EAGVAQSPRYKIIEKRQSVAFWCNPISGHATLYWYQQILGQGPKLLIQFQNNGVVDDSQLPKDRFSAERLKGVDSTLKIQPAKLEDSAVYLCASSPISGRAGEQFFGPGTRLTVL.

The chain employs TRBV5-1 and TRBJ2-6; a possible D gene is TRBD1 (5 bases). The CDR3 totals 15 residues. V lost 4 bases and J 1 base, leaving 9 bases between the germline ends. The germline V gene has CDR1 SGHRS and CDR2 YFSETQ. The CDR3 loop reads CASSMGPSGANVLTF. CDR3 nucleotides: TGCGCCAGCAGCATGGGGCCTTCTGGGGCCAACGTCCTGACTTTC. Looking up the rest from reference TRBV5-1 and TRBJ2-6 gives the full variable domain: KAGVTQTPRYLIKTRGQQVTLSCSPISGHRSVSWYQQTPGQGLQFLFEYFSETQRNKGNFPGRFSGRQFSNSRSEMNVSTLELGDSALYLCASSMGPSGANVLTFGAGSRLTVL.

About this clone: The junction and the germline gene differ at one end; a read error may be behind it. The gene calls are TRBV19 and TRBJ1-1; 7 nucleotides align to TRBD1. The length of the CDR3 is 15 residues. CDR1 and CDR2 (germline): LNHDA, SQIVND (reference sequence). The CDR3 bases are TGTGTCAGTAGTCTACGACAGGGCCCGAACACTGAAGCTTTCTTT. Protein sequence: CVSSLRQGPNTEAFF.